This entry concerns a single T cell receptor beta chain. Its specific antigen is unknown. Per-base qualities were not stored, and no clone one base away is much larger. From its cysteine to its phenylalanine, the CDR3 spans 13 amino acids. CDR3 DNA only is kept here, 39 bases in frame from base 1. According to the germline V gene, CDR1 reads SNHLY and CDR2 reads FYNNEI. Trimming takes 4 bases from V and 5 bases from J, and the germline ends sit 11 bases apart. The method behind the library was the immunoSEQ multiplex PCR assay. For the multiplex PCR, a mixture combining 60 forward primers for TCR Vbeta segments and 13 reverse primers for TCR Jbeta segments was used. A multiplex PCR assay on genomic DNA amplified the CDR3 region of rearranged TCR beta genes. The Illumina HiSeq System was used to sequence the amplified TCR beta libraries as 87-base-pair reads. Regarding the original processing steps: A later analysis counted about 80 million unique TCR beta chains across the 550 to 750 repertoires, and some 12 million of these chains were shared by at least two donors. A nearest-neighbor algorithm error-corrected the raw reads and collapsed the reads into unique sequences, merging closely related sequences to remove PCR and sequencing errors. To assign V, D and J gene segments, CDR3 sequences were aligned to IMGT reference sequences. For a sequence to be retained, at least a six-nucleotide match to both a V gene segment and a J gene segment was required. Rearrangements were classified as productive when the CDR3 lacked stop codons and remained in frame with V and J, and all other rearrangements were classified as non-productive. Following IMGT convention, CDR3 was defined as the stretch from the second conserved V-encoded cysteine up to the conserved J-encoded phenylalanine. The earlier analysis of roughly 590 of the donors excluded sequences that lacked an unambiguous match to a single V gene segment. In an earlier analysis of several hundred of the donors, a V segment was called functional when productive rearrangements were above 56.7%, and segregating when the standard deviation between donors exceeded 5%. To diagnose cytomegalovirus status from the catalog of TCR beta chain sequences, a statistical classification framework was built. In a later analysis, TCR nucleotide sequences were compared against IMGT/GENE-DB human TR gene sequences so that V and J genes could be assigned. The TCRdist pipeline was used in a later analysis to assign CDR3 sequences and most-parsimonious VDJ recombination scenarios. In a later analysis, each TCR beta chain was defined by its CDR3 amino acid sequence together with its V-gene family, and reads without a unique V-gene family were excluded. As a way to deal with suspected cross-contamination and a sequencing artifact, a later analysis dropped under 600 nucleotide sequences that were highly shared and had low generation probability. In a later analysis, a clonal expansion index for each public chain was calculated from normalized within-repertoire ranks of inferred template counts. In a later analysis, generation probabilities were computed using a VDJ recombination model fitted to out-of-frame rearrangements, and the results were checked against IGoR. In a later analysis, hypergeometric tests were used to score TCR-TCR, TCR-HLA and TCR-CMV co-occurrence, with a repertoire-size bias correction applied to TCR pairs. To estimate false discovery rates, a later analysis permuted the HLA or CMV assignments 20 times. In a later analysis, co-occurring TCRs were grouped with DBSCAN, and TCRdist sequence similarity was added when clustering was performed within HLA-allele-positive subsets. For co-occurrence clustering, repertoires with fewer than 30,000 or more than 120,000 public chains were excluded, along with roughly five repertoires with anomalous nucleotide sharing. Entries here come from immuneACCESS through TCRdb and include only in-frame sequences with V and J called. Some clones fail to appear in such tables; in the studies checked, an unresolved V gene covers under half of the shortfall, and the cause of the remainder is unknown. That table furnishes V, J and clone size, whereas the DNA furnished D and trimming. This sample has 150,000 to 200,000 clones in its table, and approximately 83% of those were observed once. Clones ranked in the top ten supply approximately 0.098% of the sample.

The source of the sample is a study of cytomegalovirus exposure and HLA in healthy donors (dated by TCRdb to about 2017). Regarding the complete study: An earlier analysis of more than 550 of the donors reported under 300 Gb of sequence data and around 110 million unique TCR beta sequences obtained from about 179 million T cells. The number of donors typed differed by locus, with 629-630 for A, B, C, DRB1 and DQB1, roughly 550 for DQA1, over 600 for DPA1, and around 430 for DPB1. Along with the approximately 600-subject first cohort, a separate validation cohort of over a hundred different subjects was used. The study was designed to test whether signatures of past pathogen exposure could be identified by cataloging public T cell receptors. Approximately 300 gigabases of sequencing data and around 85 million unique TCR sequences made up an early release that covered 640 HLA-typed donors. An earlier analysis of more than 450 of the donors used high-throughput TCR beta sequencing to judge whether each TCR beta V gene segment behaved as functional or pseudogenic. All discovery cohort repertoires had been generated on a single sequencing platform. Roughly five DR-DQ haplotypes were treated as single units for association and clustering because of strong linkage in the cohort. Rather than drawing on any new phenotypic data, the later analysis identified candidate immune exposures from TCR beta sequences and the way those sequences occurred across donors. The study combined high-throughput TCR immunosequencing, statistical association of individual TCRs with disease status, and machine learning to predict cytomegalovirus infection status. Donor age, sex, ethnicity and CMV serostatus were compiled together with the repertoire data. Among some 400 genotyped donors of the cohort, an average of around 240,000 unique TCR beta nucleotide sequences were sequenced per donor, around 20% of them non-productive. A later genetic analysis took genome-wide SNP genotypes for about 55% of the 666 donors and used that subset as a discovery cohort. In a later analysis, previously published TCR beta repertoires from several hundred donors were re-analyzed and high-resolution HLA genotyping was added so that TCR occurrence patterns could be studied. Using immunosequencing, the study profiled T cell repertoires from around 680 subjects and related those repertoires to cytomegalovirus serostatus. HLA typing covered class I and class II loci at four-digit resolution. Among the roughly 390 genotyped donors, 81% belonged to the genetic ancestry cluster associated with self-reported Caucasian donors. Results and caveats for the whole study, not just this receptor: Linkage disequilibrium might explain the correlated functional status among segregating V segments, but an unknown experimental factor could not be excluded. In a later analysis, 16,951 TCR beta sequences were associated with specific HLA alleles at a false discovery rate of 0.05. Presence/absence analyses assumed roughly uniform sequencing depth across donors, an assumption that may not hold. A further reported finding was that TCR beta sequences accurately predicted the HLA-A and HLA-B alleles for most subjects in the first cohort. A later analysis found that most CMV-associated TCR beta chains appeared HLA-restricted, with HLA associations seemingly driven largely by CMV exposure. In an earlier analysis of some 640 of the donors, most TCR beta V segments were observed in productive rearrangements about 90% or about 30% of the time, broadly matching IMGT annotations. According to the authors, the approach could potentially be generalized to other disease states and immunological phenotypes. The study listed approximately 150 TCR beta chains as associated with cytomegalovirus. Only TCR beta chains were sequenced in this cohort, and the absence of alpha or paired-chain data limited detectable features. Because the 87-base-pair reads could not distinguish some IMGT-functional V segments, including TRBV6-2 and TRBV6-3, those segments were excluded. In vitro tests confirmed that a few of the cytomegalovirus-associated TCR beta chains recognize cytomegalovirus antigens. Because counts were too low, about 15 rarely observed V segments, including chromosome 9 orphons, were left out of the earlier analysis of 500 to 750 of the donors. Compared with equally common non-associated chains, HLA-associated TCR beta chains in a later analysis were more clonally expanded and had lower generation probabilities. When HLA alleles, especially DR and DQ, strongly co-occurred, attributing TCR associations to individual alleles was difficult. Cytomegalovirus status was reported to be diagnosed by the classifier with high specificity and sensitivity in both the original and validation cohorts. According to a later analysis, parvovirus B19, influenza, CMV and Epstein-Barr virus appeared linked to several top co-occurrence clusters. Most TCR sequences were seen in very few donors, while some public TCRs were found in many individuals. A group of highly shared sequence variants was considered likely to be a technical artifact of the sequencing pipeline. Because HLA typing was unavailable for some donors at each locus, only the typed subset was used in association tests. In a later analysis, the rate of TCR association differed among HLA loci, with DRB1 alleles having the most associated TCRs and HLA-C alleles having the fewest. V-gene and J-gene trimming of TCR beta chains was associated with a missense DCLRE1C variant in a later genetic analysis, and the association was replicated in an independent cohort. According to a later genetic analysis, donors in an Asian-associated ancestry cluster had fewer N-insertions in productive TCRs than the approximately 710-donor mean. Immune exposure information for the cohort was limited to CMV serostatus.

In total, more than 500 healthy bone marrow donors made up the cohort. At the time of sampling, all cohort members were nominally healthy, though unrecorded immune exposures were likely present. The donor was CMV seronegative and belonged to the group of 320 or so seronegative cohort members. A peripheral blood sample was collected from each donor, and TCR beta sequencing was performed on peripheral blood mononuclear cells. The Qiagen DNeasy Blood Extraction Kit was used to extract genomic DNA from the blood cell samples. Sequencing input: PBMCs. This sequence originates from a boy younger than 10 in good health and CMV-seronegative. Recombination linked TRBV2 to TRBJ1-2, and the D gene may be TRBD1, 6 bases matching. Here the CDR3 is given as CASSGGPRYGYTF. DNA sequence: TGTGCCAGCAGTGGGGGGCCCCGATATGGCTACACCTTC.